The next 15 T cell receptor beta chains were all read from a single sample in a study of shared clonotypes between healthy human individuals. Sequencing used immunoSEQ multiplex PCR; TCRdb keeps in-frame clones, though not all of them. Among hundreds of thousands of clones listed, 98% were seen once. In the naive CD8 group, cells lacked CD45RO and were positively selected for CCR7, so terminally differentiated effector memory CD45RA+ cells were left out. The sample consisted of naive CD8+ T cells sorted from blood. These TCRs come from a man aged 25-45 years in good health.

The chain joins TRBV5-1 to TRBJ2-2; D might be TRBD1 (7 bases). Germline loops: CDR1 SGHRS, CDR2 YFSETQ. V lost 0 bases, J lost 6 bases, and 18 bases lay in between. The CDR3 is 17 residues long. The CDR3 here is CASSLETGRFRAGELFF. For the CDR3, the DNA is TGCGCCAGCAGCTTGGAGACAGGGAGGTTTCGGGCCGGGGAGCTGTTTTTT.

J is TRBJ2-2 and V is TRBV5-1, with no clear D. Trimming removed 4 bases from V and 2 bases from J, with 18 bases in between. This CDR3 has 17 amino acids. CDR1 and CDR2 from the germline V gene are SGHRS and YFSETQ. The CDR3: CASSPFDGRINTGELFF. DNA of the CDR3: TGCGCCAGCAGCCCATTCGACGGAAGGATAAACACCGGGGAGCTGTTTTTT.

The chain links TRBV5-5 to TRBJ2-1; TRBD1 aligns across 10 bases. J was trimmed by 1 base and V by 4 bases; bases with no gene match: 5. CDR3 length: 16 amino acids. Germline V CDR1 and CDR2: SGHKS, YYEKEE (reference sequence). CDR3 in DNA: TGTGCCAGCAGCGCCGGACAGGGGGGGTCCTACAATGAGCAGTTCTTC. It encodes CASSAGQGGSYNEQFF. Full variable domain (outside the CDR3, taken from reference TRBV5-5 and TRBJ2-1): DAGVTQSPTHLIKTRGQQVTLRCSPISGHKSVSWYQQVLGQGPQFIFQYYEKEERGRGNFPDRFSARQFPNYSSELNVNALLLGDSALYLCASSAGQGGSYNEQFFGPGTRLTVL.

The CDR3 loop reads CASSLTSANSYNEQFF. The CDR3 DNA is TGCGCCAGCAGCTTGACTAGCGCCAACTCCTACAATGAGCAGTTCTTC. This chain links TRBV5-1 with TRBJ2-1; the match to TRBD2 covers 7 bases. V lost 1 base and J lost 0; bases outside the gene matches: 4. Germline V CDR1 and CDR2: SGHRS, YFSETQ. This CDR3 comprises 16 residues.

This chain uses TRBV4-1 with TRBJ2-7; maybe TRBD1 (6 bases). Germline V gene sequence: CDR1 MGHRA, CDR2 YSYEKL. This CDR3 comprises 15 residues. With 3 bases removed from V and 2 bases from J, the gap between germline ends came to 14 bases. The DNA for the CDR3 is TGCGCCAGCAGCCACTCCGTCCAGGGGACCTACGAGCAGTACTTC. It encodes CASSHSVQGTYEQYF.

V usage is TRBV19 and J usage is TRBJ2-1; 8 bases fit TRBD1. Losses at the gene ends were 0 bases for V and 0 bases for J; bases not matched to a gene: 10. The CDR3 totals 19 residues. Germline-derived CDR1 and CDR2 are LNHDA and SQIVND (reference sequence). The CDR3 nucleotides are TGTGCCAGTAGTATAGATTCGGACAGGGCCTGGAGCTCCTACAATGAGCAGTTCTTC. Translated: CASSIDSDRAWSSYNEQFF.

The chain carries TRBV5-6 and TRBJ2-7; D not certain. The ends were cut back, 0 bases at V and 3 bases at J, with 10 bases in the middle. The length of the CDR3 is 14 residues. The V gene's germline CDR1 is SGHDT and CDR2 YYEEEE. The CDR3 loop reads CASSLAGRNYEQYF. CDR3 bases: TGTGCCAGCAGCTTGGCAGGAAGGAACTACGAGCAGTACTTC.

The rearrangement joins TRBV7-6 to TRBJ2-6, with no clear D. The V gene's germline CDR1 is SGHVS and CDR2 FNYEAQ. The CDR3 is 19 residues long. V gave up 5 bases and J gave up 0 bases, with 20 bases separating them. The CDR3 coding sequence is TGTGCCAGCAGCCCTATAGAAATAGCCGGCCCCTCTGGGGCCAACGTCCTGACTTTC. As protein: CASSPIEIAGPSGANVLTF.

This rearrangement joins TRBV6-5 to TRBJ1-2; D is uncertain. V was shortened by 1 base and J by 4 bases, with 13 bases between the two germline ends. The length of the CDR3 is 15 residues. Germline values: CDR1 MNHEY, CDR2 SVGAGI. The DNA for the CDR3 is TGTGCCAGCAGTTACTACACAGCCTCCGGCTATGGCTACACCTTC. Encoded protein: CASSYYTASGYGYTF.

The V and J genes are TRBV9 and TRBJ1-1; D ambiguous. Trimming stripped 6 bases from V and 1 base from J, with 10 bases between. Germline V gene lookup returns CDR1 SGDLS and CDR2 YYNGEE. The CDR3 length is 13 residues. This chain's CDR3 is CASNPGPNTEAFF. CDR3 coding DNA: TGTGCCAGCAACCCAGGTCCGAACACTGAAGCTTTCTTT. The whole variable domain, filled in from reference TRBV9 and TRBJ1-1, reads DSGVTQTPKHLITATGQRVTLRCSPRSGDLSVYWYQQSLDQGLQFLIQYYNGEERAKGNILERFSAQQFPDLHSELNLSSLELGDSALYFCASNPGPNTEAFFGQGTRLTVV.

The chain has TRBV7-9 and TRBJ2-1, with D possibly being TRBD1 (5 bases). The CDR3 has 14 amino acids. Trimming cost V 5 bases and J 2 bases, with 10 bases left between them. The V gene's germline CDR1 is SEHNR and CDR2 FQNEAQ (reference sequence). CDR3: CASSDSGPYNEQFF. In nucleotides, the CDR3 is TGTGCCAGCAGCGATTCAGGGCCCTACAATGAGCAGTTCTTC.

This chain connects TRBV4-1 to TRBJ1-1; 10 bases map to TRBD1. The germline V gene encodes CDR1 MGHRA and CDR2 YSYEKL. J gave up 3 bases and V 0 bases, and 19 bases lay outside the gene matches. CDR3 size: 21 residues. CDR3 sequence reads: CASSQEIPGQGTGRSYTEAFF. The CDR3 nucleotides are TGCGCCAGCAGCCAAGAGATCCCGGGACAGGGGACGGGTCGAAGCTACACTGAAGCTTTCTTT.

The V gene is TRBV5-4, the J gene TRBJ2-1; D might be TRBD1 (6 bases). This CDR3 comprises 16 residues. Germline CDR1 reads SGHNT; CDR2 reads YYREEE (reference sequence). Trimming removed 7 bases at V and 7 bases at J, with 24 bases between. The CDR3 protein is CASGSGARGTWNEQFF. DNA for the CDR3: TGTGCCAGCGGCTCAGGGGCGAGGGGTACTTGGAATGAGCAGTTCTTC.

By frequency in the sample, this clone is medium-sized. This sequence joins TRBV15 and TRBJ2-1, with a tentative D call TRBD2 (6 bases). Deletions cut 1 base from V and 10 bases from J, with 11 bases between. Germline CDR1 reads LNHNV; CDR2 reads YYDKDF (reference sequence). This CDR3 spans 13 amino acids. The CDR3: CATSRVSGEEQFF. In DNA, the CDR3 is TGTGCCACCAGCAGAGTTTCGGGAGAAGAGCAGTTCTTC.

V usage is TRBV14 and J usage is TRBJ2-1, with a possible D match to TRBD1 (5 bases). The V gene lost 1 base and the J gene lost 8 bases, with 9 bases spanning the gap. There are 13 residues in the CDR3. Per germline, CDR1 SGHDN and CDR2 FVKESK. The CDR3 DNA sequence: TGTGCCAGCAGCCAAGTCAGGGTCGATGAGCAGTTCTTC. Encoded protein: CASSQVRVDEQFF. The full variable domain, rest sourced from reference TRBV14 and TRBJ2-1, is EAGVTQFPSHSVIEKGQTVTLRCDPISGHDNLYWYRRVMGKEIKFLLHFVKESKQDESGMPNNRFLAERTGGTYSTLKVQPAELEDSGVYFCASSQVRVDEQFFGPGTRLTVL.